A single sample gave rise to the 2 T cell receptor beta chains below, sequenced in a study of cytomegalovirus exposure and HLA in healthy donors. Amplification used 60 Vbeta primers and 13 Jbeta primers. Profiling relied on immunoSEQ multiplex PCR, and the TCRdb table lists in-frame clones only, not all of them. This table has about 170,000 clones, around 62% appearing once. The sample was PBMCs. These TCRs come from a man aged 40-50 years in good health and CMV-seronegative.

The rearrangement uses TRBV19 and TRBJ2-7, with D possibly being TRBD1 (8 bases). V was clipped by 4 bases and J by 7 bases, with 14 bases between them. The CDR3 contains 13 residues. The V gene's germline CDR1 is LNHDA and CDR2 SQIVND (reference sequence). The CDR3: CASSNDRGGEQYF. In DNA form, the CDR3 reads TGTGCCAGTAGTAACGACAGGGGAGGGGAGCAGTACTTC.

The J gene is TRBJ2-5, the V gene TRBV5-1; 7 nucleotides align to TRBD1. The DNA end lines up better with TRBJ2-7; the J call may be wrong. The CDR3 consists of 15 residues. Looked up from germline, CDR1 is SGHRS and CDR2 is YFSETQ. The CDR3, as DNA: TGCGCCAGCAGCTTGAACAGGGGAAGCTCCTACGAGCAGTACTTC. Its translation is CASSLNRGSSYEQYF.